This T cell receptor beta chain was sequenced for a study of cytomegalovirus exposure and HLA in healthy donors. V dropped 3 bases and J dropped 6 bases, with 15 bases sitting between them. The length of the CDR3 is 15 residues. Germline CDR1 is LNHDA and CDR2 is SQIVND (reference sequence). PCR employed 60 Vbeta and 13 Jbeta primers. Libraries were prepared by immunoSEQ multiplex PCR; TCRdb keeps only in-frame clonotypes and omits some of them. Among 75,000 to 95,000 clones listed, about 83% were seen once. This chain uses TRBV19 with TRBJ1-5; perhaps TRBD1 as D (6 bases). The sequencing sample was made of PBMCs. This clonotype was sampled from a woman aged 18-29 years in good health and CMV-seropositive. The CDR3 DNA reads as TGTGCCAGTAGTATGGATTCAGGGGCTGGTCAGCCCCAGCATTTT. Translation gives CASSMDSGAGQPQHF.